These 2 T cell receptor beta chains came from one sample sequenced in a study of blood T cell repertoires in COVID-19. Profiling relied on immunoSEQ multiplex PCR, and the TCRdb table lists in-frame clones only, not all of them. The sample has roughly 260,000 clones; about 90% are singletons. Sequenced sample: PBMCs or T cells enriched from blood (not recorded which). The receptor set was obtained from a human donor in a cohort exposed to, infected with or recovered from COVID-19 (not recorded which). The donor label of this sample is uncertain.

The V and J genes are TRBV5-4 and TRBJ2-7, with a weak D call TRBD1 (5 bases). This CDR3 region has 13 residues. CDR1 and CDR2 (germline): SGHNT, YYREEE (reference sequence). Trimming cost V 2 bases and J 1 base, with 7 bases left between them. CDR3 residues: CASSFRQSYEQYF. CDR3 sequence (DNA): TGTGCCAGCAGCTTTCGACAGTCCTACGAGCAGTACTTC.

The chain joins TRBV4-3 to TRBJ2-5; D perhaps matches TRBD2 (7 bases). The CDR3 length is 17 residues. Germline V gene sequence: CDR1 LGHNA, CDR2 YSLEER. V lost 1 base, J lost 0 bases, and 15 bases lay in between. The CDR3 region is CASSQGGAGAYQETQYF. The CDR3 DNA sequence: TGCGCCAGCAGCCAAGGTGGGGCGGGGGCGTACCAAGAGACCCAGTACTTC.